This T cell receptor beta chain was recovered during a study of blood T cell repertoires in COVID-19. Across the study: Sources were T cells, B-cell-depleted T cells, or PBMCs; the material itself was cDNA or gDNA.

Using immunoSEQ multiplex PCR, the repertoire was profiled, and TCRdb retains in-frame clones only, with some absent. Of a few hundred thousand clones in the sample, roughly 90% were seen once. The sample taken for sequencing was peripheral blood. The TCR sequence derives from a man aged 18 to 30 with COVID-19, enrolled during active disease.

The CDR3 spells CSVVGQGNGGSYNEQFF. The DNA of the CDR3 is TGCAGCGTTGTAGGACAGGGAAACGGGGGCTCCTACAATGAGCAGTTCTTC. This rearrangement joins TRBV29-1 to TRBJ2-1, with 8 bases lining up with TRBD1. Germline V gives CDR1 SQVTM, CDR2 ANQGSEA. Trimming removed 4 bases from V and 0 bases from J; junction bases left unmatched: 11. The CDR3 consists of 17 residues.